The TCR beta chain described here comes from a study of blood T cell repertoires in COVID-19. The CDR3 has 17 residues. The V gene end was trimmed by 6 bases and the J gene end by 0 bases; junction bases not matched to a gene: 6. Germline values: CDR1 ENHRY, CDR2 SYGVKD. Produced via immunoSEQ multiplex PCR; TCRdb's table is partial and in-frame only. The profile shows fewer than 350,000 clones, approximately 88% of them singletons. This clone was recorded only once. Sequences were obtained from PBMCs or T cells enriched from blood (not recorded which). The sequence came from a man aged 55 to 70 who had recovered from COVID-19. V is TRBV10-3 and J is TRBJ2-3; 13 nucleotides line up with TRBD2. CDR3 sequence reads: CAISAGLAGVSTDTQYF. DNA of the CDR3: TGTGCCATCAGCGCTGGACTAGCGGGAGTGAGCACAGATACGCAGTATTTT.